This paragraph covers one T cell receptor beta chain sequence. Produced via immunoSEQ multiplex PCR; TCRdb's table is partial and in-frame only. The data hold about 40,000 clones, with 85% to 90% observed a single time. With 4 bases removed from V and 4 bases from J, the gap between germline ends came to 10 bases. This CDR3 contains 13 residues. CDR1 is SGHVS, CDR2 FNYEAQ, per germline. This sample is part of a study of OX40 agonist ivuxolimab in advanced cancers. Across the whole study: Of the participants, under 50% had some prior anti-PD-1, anti-PD-L1 or anti-CTLA-4 therapy, which was allowed.

This TCR derives from an adult with an advanced solid tumor such as melanoma, head and neck, liver or kidney cancer. The source material was CD4+ or CD8+ T cells sorted from blood, sampled in a trial of the OX40 agonist ivuxolimab. V is TRBV7-6 and J is TRBJ1-2; D is perhaps TRBD1 (6 bases). CDR3 amino acids: CASSSDSSYGYTF. CDR3 nucleotide sequence: TGTGCCAGCAGCTCGGACAGTAGCTATGGCTACACCTTC.